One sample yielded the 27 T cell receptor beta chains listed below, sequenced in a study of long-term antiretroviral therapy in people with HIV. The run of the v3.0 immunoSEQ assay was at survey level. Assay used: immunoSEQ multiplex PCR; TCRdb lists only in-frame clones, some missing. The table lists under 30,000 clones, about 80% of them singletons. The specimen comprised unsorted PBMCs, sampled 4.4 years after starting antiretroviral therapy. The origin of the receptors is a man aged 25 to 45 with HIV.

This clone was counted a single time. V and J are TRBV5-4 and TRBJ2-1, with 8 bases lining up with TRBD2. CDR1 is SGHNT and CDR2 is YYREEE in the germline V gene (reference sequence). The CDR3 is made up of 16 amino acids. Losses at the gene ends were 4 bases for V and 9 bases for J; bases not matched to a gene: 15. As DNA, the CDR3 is TGTGCCAGCAGCCCCCGCCGGACTAGCACATACGGTGAGCAGTTCTTC. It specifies CASSPRRTSTYGEQFF.

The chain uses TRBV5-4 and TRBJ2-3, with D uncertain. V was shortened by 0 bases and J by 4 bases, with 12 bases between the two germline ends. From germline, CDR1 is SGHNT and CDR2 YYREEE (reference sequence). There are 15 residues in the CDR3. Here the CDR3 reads CASSLVPIGPDTQYF. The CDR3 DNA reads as TGTGCCAGCAGCTTGGTGCCAATAGGGCCAGATACGCAGTATTTT.

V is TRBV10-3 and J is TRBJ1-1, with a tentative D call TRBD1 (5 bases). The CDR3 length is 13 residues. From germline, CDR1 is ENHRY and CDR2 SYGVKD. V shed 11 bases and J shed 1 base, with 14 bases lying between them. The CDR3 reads CAVGAGPNTEAFF. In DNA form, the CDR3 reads TGTGCCGTCGGGGCCGGCCCGAACACTGAAGCTTTCTTT.

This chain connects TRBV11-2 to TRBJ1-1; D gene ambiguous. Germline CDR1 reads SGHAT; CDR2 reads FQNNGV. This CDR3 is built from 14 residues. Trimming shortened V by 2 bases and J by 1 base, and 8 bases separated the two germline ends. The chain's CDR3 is CASSLIEKNTEAFF. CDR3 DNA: TGTGCCAGCAGCTTAATTGAGAAGAACACTGAAGCTTTCTTT.

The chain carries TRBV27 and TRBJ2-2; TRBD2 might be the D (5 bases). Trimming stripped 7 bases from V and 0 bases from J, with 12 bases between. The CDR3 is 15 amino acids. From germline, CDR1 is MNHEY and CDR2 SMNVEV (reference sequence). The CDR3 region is CASTEDLANTGELFF. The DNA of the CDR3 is TGTGCCAGCACGGAGGACCTCGCGAACACCGGGGAGCTGTTTTTT.

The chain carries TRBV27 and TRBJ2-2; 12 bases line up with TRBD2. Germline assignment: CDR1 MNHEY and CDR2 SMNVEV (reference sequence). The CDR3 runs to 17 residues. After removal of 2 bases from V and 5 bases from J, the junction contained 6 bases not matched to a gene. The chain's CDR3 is CASSLLAGGGQTGELFF. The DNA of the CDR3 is TGTGCCAGCAGTTTACTAGCGGGAGGGGGGCAGACCGGGGAGCTGTTTTTT.

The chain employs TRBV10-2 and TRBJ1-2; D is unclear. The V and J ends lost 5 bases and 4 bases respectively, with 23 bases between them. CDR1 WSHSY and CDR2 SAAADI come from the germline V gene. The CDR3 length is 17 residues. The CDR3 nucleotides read TGCGCCAGCAGTTATGAGGGCTCTCCCTCCAGATCCTATGGCTACACCTTC. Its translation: CASSYEGSPSRSYGYTF.

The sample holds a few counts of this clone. The CDR3 reads CATLNTEAFF. CDR3 nucleotide sequence: TGTGCCACTTTGAACACTGAAGCTTTCTTT. This chain connects TRBV6-1 to TRBJ1-1; D not certain. The ends were cut back, 10 bases at V and 0 bases at J, with 3 bases in the middle. Germline CDR1 reads MNHNS; CDR2 reads SASEGT. This CDR3 has 10 residues.

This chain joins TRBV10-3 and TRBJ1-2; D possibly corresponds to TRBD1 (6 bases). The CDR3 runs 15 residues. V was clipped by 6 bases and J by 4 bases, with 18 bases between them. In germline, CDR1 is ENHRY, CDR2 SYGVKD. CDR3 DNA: TGTGCCATCAGACACGTTGAGGGGGGCACCTATGGCTACACCTTC. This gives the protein CAIRHVEGGTYGYTF.

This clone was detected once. DNA of the CDR3: TGTGCCAGCAGCTACCAAGGGCAGGGGCGAGGCGAGCAGTACTTC. This encodes CASSYQGQGRGEQYF. The chain recombines TRBV5-4 with TRBJ2-7, with D possibly TRBD1 on 6 matching bases. Trimming took off 3 bases at V and 6 bases at J, with 19 bases between the two ends. The CDR3 is made up of 15 amino acids. Germline CDR1 and CDR2: SGHNT and YYREEE (reference sequence).

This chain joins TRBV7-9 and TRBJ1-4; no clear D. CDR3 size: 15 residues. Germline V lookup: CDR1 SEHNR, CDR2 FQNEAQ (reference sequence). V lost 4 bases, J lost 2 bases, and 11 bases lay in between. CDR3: CASSSREGTNEKLFF. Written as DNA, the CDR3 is TGTGCCAGCAGCTCCCGGGAGGGCACTAATGAAAAACTGTTTTTT.

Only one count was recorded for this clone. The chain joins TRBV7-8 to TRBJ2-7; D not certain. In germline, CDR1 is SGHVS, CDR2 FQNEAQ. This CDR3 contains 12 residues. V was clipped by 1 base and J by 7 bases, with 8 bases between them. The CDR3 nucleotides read TGTGCCAGCAGCTTAGTCCTTGGAGAGCAGTACTTC. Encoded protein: CASSLVLGEQYF.

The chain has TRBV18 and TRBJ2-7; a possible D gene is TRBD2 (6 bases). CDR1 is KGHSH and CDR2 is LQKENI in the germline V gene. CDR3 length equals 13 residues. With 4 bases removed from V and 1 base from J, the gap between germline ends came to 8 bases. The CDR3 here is CASSRAGSYEQYF. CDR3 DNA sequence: TGTGCCAGCTCACGGGCGGGGTCCTACGAGCAGTACTTC.

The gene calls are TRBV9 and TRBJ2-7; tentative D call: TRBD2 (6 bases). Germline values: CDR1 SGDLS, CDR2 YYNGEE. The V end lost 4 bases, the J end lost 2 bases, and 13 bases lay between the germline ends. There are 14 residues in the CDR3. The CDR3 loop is CASSPGDRPYEQYF. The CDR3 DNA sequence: TGTGCCAGCAGCCCGGGGGATAGACCCTACGAGCAGTACTTC.

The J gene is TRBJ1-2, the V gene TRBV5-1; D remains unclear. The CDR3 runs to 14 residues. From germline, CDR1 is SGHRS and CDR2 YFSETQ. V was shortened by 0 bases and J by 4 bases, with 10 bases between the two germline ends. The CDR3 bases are TGCGCCAGCAGCTTGGCCACGGCAGGCTATGGCTACACCTTC. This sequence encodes CASSLATAGYGYTF.

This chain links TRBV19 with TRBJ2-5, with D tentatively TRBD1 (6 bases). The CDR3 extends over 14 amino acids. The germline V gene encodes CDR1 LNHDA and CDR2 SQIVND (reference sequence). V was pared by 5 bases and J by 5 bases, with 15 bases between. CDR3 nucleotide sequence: TGTGCCAGTAGTCCCCACAGGGACCGGGAGACCCAGTACTTC. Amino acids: CASSPHRDRETQYF.

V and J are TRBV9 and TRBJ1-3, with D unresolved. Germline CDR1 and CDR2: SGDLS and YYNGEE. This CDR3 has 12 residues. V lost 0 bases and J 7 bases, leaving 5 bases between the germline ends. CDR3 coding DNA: TGTGCCAGCAGCGTAGGGCGGAACACCATATATTTT. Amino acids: CASSVGRNTIYF.

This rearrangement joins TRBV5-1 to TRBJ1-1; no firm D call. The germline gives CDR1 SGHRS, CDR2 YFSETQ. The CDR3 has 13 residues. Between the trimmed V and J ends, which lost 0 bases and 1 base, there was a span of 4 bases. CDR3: CASSLARNTEAFF. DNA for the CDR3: TGCGCCAGCAGCTTGGCCAGGAACACTGAAGCTTTCTTT.

CDR3 in DNA: TGTGCTAGTGGTCCCGGAGGCTCCTACAATGAGCAGTTCTTC. This gives the protein CASGPGGSYNEQFF. This chain joins TRBV12-5 and TRBJ2-1; weak D call: TRBD2 (5 bases). The ends were cut back, 5 bases at V and 0 bases at J, with 8 bases in the middle. The CDR3 loop spans 14 amino acids. The germline CDR1 and CDR2 sequences are LGHNT and FRNRAP.

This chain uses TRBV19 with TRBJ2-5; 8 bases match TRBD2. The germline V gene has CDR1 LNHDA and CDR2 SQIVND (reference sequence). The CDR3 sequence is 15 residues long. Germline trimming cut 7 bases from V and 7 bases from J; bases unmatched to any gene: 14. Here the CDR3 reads CASTDRRGGSMTQYF. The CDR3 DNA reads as TGTGCCAGTACCGACCGACGCGGGGGGTCTATGACCCAGTACTTC.

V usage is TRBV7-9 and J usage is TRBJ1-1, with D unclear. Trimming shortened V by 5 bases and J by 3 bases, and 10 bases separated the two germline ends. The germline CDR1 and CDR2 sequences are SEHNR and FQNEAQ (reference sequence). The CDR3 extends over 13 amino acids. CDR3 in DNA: TGTGCCAGCAGCCGCCGCTGGGACACTGAAGCTTTCTTT. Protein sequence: CASSRRWDTEAFF. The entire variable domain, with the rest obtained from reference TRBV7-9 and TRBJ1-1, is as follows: DTGVSQNPRHKITKRGQNVTFRCDPISEHNRLYWYRQTLGQGPEFLTYFQNEAQLEKSRLLSDRFSAERPKGSFSTLEIQRTEQGDSAMYLCASSRRWDTEAFFGQGTRLTVV.

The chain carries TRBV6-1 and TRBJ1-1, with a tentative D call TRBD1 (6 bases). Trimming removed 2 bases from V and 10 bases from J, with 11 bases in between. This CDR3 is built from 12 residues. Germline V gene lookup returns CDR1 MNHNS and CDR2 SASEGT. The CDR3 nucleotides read TGTGCCAGCAGTGAAACTGCAGGGGTAGCTTTCTTT. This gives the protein CASSETAGVAFF.

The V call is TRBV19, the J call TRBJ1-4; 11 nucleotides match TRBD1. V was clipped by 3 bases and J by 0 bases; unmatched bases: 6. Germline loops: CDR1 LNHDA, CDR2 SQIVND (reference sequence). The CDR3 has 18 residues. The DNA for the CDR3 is TGTGCCAGTAGTATCCCCCGGGACAGGGGGTCAACTAATGAAAAACTGTTTTTT. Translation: CASSIPRDRGSTNEKLFF.

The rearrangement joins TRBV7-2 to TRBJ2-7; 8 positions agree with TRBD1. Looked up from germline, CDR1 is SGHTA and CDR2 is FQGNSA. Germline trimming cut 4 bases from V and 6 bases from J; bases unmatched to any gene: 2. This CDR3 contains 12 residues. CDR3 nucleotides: TGTGCCAGCAGCTCAGGGGGCGTCGAGCAGTACTTC. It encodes CASSSGGVEQYF.

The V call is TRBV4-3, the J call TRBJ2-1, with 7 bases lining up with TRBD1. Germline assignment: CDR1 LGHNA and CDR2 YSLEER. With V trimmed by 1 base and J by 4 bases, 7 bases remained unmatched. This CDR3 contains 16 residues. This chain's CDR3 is CASSQGLAGGYNEQFF. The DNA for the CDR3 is TGCGCCAGCAGCCAAGGGCTGGCAGGGGGTTACAATGAGCAGTTCTTC.

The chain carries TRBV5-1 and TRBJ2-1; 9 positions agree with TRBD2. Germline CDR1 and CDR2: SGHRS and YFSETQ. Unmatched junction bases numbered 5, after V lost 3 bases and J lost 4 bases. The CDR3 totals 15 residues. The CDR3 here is CASSSTSGYYNEQFF. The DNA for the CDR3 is TGCGCCAGCAGCTCCACTAGCGGGTATTACAATGAGCAGTTCTTC. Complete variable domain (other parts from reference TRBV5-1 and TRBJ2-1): KAGVTQTPRYLIKTRGQQVTLSCSPISGHRSVSWYQQTPGQGLQFLFEYFSETQRNKGNFPGRFSGRQFSNSRSEMNVSTLELGDSALYLCASSSTSGYYNEQFFGPGTRLTVL.

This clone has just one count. This CDR3 is CASSTDRGLREQYF. CDR3 DNA sequence: TGTGCCAGTAGTACGGACAGGGGGCTCAGGGAGCAGTACTTC. The chain couples TRBV19 to TRBJ2-7; TRBD1 matches at 11 bases. Germline lookup yields CDR1 LNHDA and CDR2 SQIVND (reference sequence). The CDR3 consists of 14 residues. V shed 4 bases, J shed 7 bases, and the junction held 6 bases outside the gene matches.